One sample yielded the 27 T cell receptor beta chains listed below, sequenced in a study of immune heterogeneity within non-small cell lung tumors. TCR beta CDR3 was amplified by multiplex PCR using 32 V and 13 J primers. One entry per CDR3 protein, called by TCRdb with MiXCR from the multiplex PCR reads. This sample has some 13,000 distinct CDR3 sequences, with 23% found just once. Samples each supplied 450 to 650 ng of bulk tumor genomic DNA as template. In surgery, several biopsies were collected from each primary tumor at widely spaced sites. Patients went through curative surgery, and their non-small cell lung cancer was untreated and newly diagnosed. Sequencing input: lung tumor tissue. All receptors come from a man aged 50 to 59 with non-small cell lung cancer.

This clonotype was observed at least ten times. CDR3 in DNA: TGTGCCAGCAGCTTAGAGGCCGGGGGTACTGGAAACACCATATATTTT. It yields the protein CASSLEAGGTGNTIYF. The chain is built from TRBV7-8 and TRBJ1-3; D might be TRBD1 (5 bases). CDR3 size: 16 residues. V lost 1 base and J lost 2, with 12 bases in between. Germline V gene lookup returns CDR1 SGHVS and CDR2 FQNEAQ.

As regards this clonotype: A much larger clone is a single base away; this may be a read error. The CDR3: CASSLAGGNQTQHF. As DNA, the CDR3 is TGCGCCAGCAGCTTGGCCGGGGGCAATCAGACCCAGCATTTT. J is TRBJ1-5 and V is TRBV5-1; a possible D gene is TRBD1 (6 bases). Germline CDR1 is SGHRS and CDR2 is YFSETQ. CDR3 size: 14 residues.

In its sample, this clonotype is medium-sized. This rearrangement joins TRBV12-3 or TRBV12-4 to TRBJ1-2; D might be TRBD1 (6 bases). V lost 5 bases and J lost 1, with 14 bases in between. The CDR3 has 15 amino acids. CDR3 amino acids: CASSPEGGSNYGYTF. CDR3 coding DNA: TGTGCCAGCAGTCCTGAAGGGGGGAGTAACTATGGCTACACCTTC.

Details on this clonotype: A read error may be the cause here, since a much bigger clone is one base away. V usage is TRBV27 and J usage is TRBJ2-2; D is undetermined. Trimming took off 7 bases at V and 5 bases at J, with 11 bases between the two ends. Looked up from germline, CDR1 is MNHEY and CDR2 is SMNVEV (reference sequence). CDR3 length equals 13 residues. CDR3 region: CASTPKRTGELFF. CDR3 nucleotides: TGTGCCAGCACCCCCAAGCGTACCGGGGAGCTGTTTTTT.

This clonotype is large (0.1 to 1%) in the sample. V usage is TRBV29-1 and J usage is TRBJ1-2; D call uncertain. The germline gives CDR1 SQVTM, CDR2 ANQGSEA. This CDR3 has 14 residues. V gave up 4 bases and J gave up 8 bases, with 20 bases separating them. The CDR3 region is CSVASNGQVKGYTF. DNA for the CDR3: TGCAGCGTTGCCTCAAATGGGCAGGTCAAGGGCTACACCTTC.

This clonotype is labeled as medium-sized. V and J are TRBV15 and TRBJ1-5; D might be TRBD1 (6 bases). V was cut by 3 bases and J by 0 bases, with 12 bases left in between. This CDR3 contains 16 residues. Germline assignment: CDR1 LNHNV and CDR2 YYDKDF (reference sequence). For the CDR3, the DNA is TGTGCCACCAGCAGCCTCCAGGGGCCTAGCAATCAGCCCCAGCATTTT. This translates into CATSSLQGPSNQPQHF.

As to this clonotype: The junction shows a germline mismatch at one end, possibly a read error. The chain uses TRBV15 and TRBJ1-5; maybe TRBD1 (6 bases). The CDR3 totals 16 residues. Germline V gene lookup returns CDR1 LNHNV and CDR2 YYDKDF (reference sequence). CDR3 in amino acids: CATSSLQGPSNKPQHF. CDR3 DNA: TGTGCCACCAGCAGCCTCCAGGGGCCTAGCAATAAGCCTCAGCATTTT.

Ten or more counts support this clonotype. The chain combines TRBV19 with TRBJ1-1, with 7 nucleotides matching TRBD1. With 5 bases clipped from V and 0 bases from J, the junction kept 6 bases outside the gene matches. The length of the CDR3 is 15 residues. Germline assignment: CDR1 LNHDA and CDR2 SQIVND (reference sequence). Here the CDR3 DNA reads TGTGCCAGTAGTCGGGACAGCGCCTTGAACACTGAAGCTTTCTTT. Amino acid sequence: CASSRDSALNTEAFF.

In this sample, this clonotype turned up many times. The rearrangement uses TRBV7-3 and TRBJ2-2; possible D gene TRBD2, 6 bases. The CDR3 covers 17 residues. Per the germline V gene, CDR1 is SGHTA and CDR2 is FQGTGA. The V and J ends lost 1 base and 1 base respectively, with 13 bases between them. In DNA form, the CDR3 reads TGTGCCAGCAGCTTAATGGGTAGCGGACTGAACACCGGGGAGCTGTTTTTT. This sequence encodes CASSLMGSGLNTGELFF.

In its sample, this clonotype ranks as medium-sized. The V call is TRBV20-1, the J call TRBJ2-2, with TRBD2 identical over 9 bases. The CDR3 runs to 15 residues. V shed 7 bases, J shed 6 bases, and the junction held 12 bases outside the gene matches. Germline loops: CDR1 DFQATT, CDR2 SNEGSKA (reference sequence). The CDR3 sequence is CSVPSSGNSAGELFF. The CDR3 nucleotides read TGCAGTGTTCCCTCTAGCGGGAATTCGGCCGGGGAGCTGTTTTTT.

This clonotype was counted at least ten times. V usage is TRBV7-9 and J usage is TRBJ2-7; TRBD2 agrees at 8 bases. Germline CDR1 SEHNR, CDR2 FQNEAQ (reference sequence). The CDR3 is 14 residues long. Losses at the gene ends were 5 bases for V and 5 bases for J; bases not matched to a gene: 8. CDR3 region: CASSPRTSFNEQYF. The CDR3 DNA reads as TGTGCCAGCAGCCCCCGGACTAGCTTCAACGAGCAGTACTTC.

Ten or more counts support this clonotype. CDR3 loop: CASSSTEYYEQYF. As DNA, the CDR3 is TGTGCCAGCAGCTCCACCGAATACTACGAGCAGTACTTC. This chain links TRBV7-6 with TRBJ2-7, with D uncertain. This CDR3 spans 13 amino acids. Germline CDR1 is SGHVS and CDR2 is FNYEAQ. Trimming stripped 4 bases from V and 3 bases from J, with 10 bases between.

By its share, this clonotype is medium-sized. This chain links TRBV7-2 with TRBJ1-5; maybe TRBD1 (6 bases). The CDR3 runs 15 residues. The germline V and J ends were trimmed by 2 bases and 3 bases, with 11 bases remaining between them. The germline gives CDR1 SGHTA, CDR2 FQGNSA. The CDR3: CASSLSQGNNQPQHF. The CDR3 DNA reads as TGTGCCAGCAGCTTATCACAGGGCAACAATCAGCCCCAGCATTTT. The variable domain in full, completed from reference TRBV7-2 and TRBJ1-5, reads GAGVSQSPSNKVTEKGKDVELRCDPISGHTALYWYRQSLGQGLEFLIYFQGNSAPDKSGLPSDRFSAERTGGSVSTLTIQRTQQEDSAVYLCASSLSQGNNQPQHFGDGTRLSIL.

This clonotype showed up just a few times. The CDR3 sequence: CASSSQRGTALSTEAFF. DNA of the CDR3: TGTGCCAGCAGCTCGCAGCGCGGGACAGCCCTGAGCACTGAAGCTTTCTTT. The rearrangement joins TRBV3-1 to TRBJ1-1; 7 nucleotides match TRBD1. The V and J ends lost 5 bases and 4 bases, in that order; junction bases with no gene match: 16. Germline V gene sequence: CDR1 LGHDT, CDR2 YNNKEL (reference sequence). The CDR3 sequence is 17 residues long.

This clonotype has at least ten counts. CDR3 sequence reads: CASSQDRGFRYEQYF. The CDR3 DNA reads as TGCGCCAGCAGCCAAGACAGGGGGTTCAGATACGAGCAGTACTTC. The chain is built from TRBV4-1 and TRBJ2-7, with 7 bases identical to TRBD1. CDR1 is MGHRA and CDR2 is YSYEKL in the germline V gene. The CDR3 sequence is 15 residues long. The ends lost 0 bases at V and 4 bases at J; junction bases unmatched: 6.

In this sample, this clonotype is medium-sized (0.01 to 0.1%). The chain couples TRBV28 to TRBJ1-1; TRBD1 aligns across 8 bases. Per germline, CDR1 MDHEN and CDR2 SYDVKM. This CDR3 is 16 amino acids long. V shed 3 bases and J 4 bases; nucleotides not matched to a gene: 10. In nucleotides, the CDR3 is TGTGCCAGCAGTTTCCACCTCAGGGGGCGCGTCACTGAAGCTTTCTTT. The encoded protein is CASSFHLRGRVTEAFF.

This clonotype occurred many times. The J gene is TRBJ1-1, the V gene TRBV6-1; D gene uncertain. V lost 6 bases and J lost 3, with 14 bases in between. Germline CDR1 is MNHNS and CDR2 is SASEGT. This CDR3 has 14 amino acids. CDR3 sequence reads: CASRKDPSDTEAFF. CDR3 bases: TGTGCCAGCAGGAAGGACCCTAGTGACACTGAAGCTTTCTTT.

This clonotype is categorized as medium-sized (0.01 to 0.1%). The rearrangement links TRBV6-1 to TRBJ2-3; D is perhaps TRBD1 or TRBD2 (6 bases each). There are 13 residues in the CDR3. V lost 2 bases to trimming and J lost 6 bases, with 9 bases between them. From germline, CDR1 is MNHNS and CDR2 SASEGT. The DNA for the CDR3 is TGTGCCAGCAGTGAAAACGGGGGCGATACGCAGTATTTT. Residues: CASSENGGDTQYF.

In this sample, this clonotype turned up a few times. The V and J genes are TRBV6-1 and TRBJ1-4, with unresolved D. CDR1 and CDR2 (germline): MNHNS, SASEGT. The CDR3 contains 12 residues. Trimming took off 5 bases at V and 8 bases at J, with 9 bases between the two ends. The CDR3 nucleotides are TGTGCCAGCAGTTATGGTTCGGAAAAACTGTTTTTT. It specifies CASSYGSEKLFF.

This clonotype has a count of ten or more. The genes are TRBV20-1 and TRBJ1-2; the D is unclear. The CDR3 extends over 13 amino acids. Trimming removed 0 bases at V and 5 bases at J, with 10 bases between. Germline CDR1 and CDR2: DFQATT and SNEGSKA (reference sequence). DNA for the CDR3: TGCAGTGCTAGAGAGGAGGGCGGGTATGGCTACACCTTC. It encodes CSAREEGGYGYTF.

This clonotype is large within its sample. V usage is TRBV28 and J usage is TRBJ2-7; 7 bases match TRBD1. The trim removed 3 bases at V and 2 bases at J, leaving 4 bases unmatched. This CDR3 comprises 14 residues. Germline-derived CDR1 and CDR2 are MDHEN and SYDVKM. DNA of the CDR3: TGTGCCAGCAGTTTTCTGGGACAGACCTACGAGCAGTACTTC. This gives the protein CASSFLGQTYEQYF.

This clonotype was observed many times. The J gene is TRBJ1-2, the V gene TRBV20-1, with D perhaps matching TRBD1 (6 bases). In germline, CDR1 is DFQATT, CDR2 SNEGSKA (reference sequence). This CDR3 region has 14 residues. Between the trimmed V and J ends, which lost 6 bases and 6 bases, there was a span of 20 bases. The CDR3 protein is CSATGLQGRDGYTF. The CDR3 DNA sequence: TGCAGTGCGACGGGACTACAGGGAAGGGATGGCTACACCTTC.

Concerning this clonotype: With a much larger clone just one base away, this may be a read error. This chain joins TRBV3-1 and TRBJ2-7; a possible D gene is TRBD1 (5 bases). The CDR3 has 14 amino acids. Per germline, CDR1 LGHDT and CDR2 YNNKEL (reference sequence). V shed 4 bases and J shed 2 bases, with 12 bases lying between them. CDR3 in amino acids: CASSLLGVTYEQYF. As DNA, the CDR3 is TGTGCCAGCAGCCTCCTAGGGGTTACCTACGAGCAGTACTTC.

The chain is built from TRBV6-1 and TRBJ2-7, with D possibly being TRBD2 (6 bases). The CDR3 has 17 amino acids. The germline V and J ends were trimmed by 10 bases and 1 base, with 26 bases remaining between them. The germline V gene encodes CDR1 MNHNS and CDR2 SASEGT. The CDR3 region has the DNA TGTGCCATCATTCCCTCTTGGGCCCGGGCGGGATCCTACGAGCAGTACTTC. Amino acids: CAIIPSWARAGSYEQYF.

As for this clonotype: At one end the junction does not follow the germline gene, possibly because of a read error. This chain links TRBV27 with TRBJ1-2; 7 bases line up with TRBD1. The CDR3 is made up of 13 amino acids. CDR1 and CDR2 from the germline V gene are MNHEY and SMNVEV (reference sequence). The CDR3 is CASSPWTGYGYSF. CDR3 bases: TGTGCCAGCAGCCCCTGGACAGGCTATGGCTACAGCTTC.

CDR3 nucleotide sequence: TGTGCCAGCAGCCCGACTAGCGGGGGGGCCAATGAGCAGTTCTTC. Amino acid sequence: CASSPTSGGANEQFF. The gene calls are TRBV7-9 and TRBJ2-1; 14 bases are a match to TRBD2. Germline V lookup: CDR1 SEHNR, CDR2 FQNEAQ (reference sequence). There are 15 residues in the CDR3. V shed 5 bases and J 6 bases; nucleotides not matched to a gene: 3.

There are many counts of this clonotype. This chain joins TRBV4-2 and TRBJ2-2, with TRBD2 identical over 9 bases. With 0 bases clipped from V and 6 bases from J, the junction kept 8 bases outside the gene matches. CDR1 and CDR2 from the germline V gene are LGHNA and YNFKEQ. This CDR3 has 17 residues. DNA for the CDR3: TGTGCCAGCAGCCAAGATAGGAGCGGGAGGAATTCCGGGGAGCTGTTTTTT. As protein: CASSQDRSGRNSGELFF.